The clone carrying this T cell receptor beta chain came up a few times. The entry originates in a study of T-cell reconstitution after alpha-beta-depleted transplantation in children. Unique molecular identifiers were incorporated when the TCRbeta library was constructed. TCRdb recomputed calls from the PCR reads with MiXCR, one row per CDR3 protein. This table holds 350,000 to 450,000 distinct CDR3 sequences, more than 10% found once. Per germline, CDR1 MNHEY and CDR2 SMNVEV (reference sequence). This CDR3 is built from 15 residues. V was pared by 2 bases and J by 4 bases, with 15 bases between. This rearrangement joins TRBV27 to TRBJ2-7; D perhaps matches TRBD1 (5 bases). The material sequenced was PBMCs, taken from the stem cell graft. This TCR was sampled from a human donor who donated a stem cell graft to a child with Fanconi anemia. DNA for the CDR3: TGTGCCAGCAGTTTAAAGGCCCAGGGTGGGTACGAGCAGTACGTC. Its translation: CASSLKAQGGYEQYV.